This section outlines one T cell receptor beta chain sequence together with its context. Its antigen target is currently unknown. The record originates from a study of cytomegalovirus exposure and HLA in healthy donors (dated by TCRdb to 2016 to 2017). Context from the whole study: In an earlier analysis of approximately 640 of the donors, roughly 300 Gb of sequence data and 117 million unique TCR beta sequences from about 190 million T cells were reported. An early release that covered roughly 600 HLA-typed donors contained about 300 gigabases of sequencing data and tens of millions of unique TCR sequences. Of the roughly 420 genotyped donors, approximately 80% were placed in the genetic ancestry cluster associated with self-reported Caucasian donors. The aim of the study was to test whether cataloging public T cell receptors could identify signatures of past pathogen exposure. The T cell repertoires of roughly 660 subjects were profiled by immunosequencing and related to cytomegalovirus serostatus. Besides the first cohort of approximately 670 subjects, a separate validation cohort made up of around 120 different subjects was used. The study combined high-throughput TCR immunosequencing, statistical association of individual TCRs with disease status, and machine learning to predict cytomegalovirus infection status. In a later analysis, previously published TCR beta repertoires from 666 donors were re-analyzed and high-resolution HLA genotyping was added so that TCR occurrence patterns could be studied. Rather than using new phenotypic data, the later analysis identified candidate immune exposures from TCR beta sequences and from how often those sequences occurred across donors. An earlier analysis of some 500 of the donors used high-throughput TCR beta sequencing to judge whether each TCR beta V gene segment behaved as functional or pseudogenic. Donor age, sex, ethnicity and CMV serostatus were compiled together with the repertoire data. A later genetic analysis took genome-wide SNP genotypes for about 55% of the 666 donors and used that subset as a discovery cohort. Every repertoire in the discovery cohort had been generated on one and the same sequencing platform. HLA typing covered class I and class II loci at four-digit resolution. The number of donors typed differed by locus, with 629-630 for A, B, C, DRB1 and DQB1, roughly 550 for DQA1, about 610 for DPA1, and approximately 470 for DPB1. Five DR-DQ haplotypes were treated as single units for association and clustering because of strong linkage in the cohort. Across some 400 genotyped donors of the cohort, an average of about 240,000 unique TCR beta nucleotide sequences per donor were sequenced, and 15% to 20% of those sequences were non-productive.

Its CDR3 holds 13 amino acids, cysteine through phenylalanine. The CDR3 DNA has 39 bases and is translated from base 1. Trimming accounts for 8 bases at V and 4 bases at J, while the number of junction bases matched to no gene is 7. In the germline V gene, CDR1 corresponds to KGHSH and CDR2 to LQKENI. Library preparation employed the immunoSEQ multiplex PCR assay. For the multiplex PCR, a mixture combining 60 forward primers for TCR Vbeta segments and 13 reverse primers for TCR Jbeta segments was used. Amplification of the CDR3 region of rearranged TCR beta genes was performed with a multiplex PCR assay on genomic DNA. The amplified TCR beta libraries were sequenced on the Illumina HiSeq System as 87-base-pair reads. In the source study's methods: Across the 640 or so repertoires, a later analysis counted tens of millions of unique TCR beta chains, roughly 11 million of which were shared by at least two donors. Raw reads were error-corrected and collapsed into unique sequences by a nearest-neighbor algorithm in which closely related sequences were merged to remove PCR and sequencing errors. To assign V, D and J gene segments, CDR3 sequences were aligned to IMGT reference sequences. For a sequence to be retained, a match of at least six nucleotides to both a V gene segment and a J gene segment was required. A rearrangement counted as productive if the CDR3 had no stop codons and remained in frame with V and J, and every other rearrangement counted as non-productive. CDR3 was defined by IMGT convention, running from the second conserved V-encoded cysteine to the conserved J-encoded phenylalanine. The earlier analysis of 500 to 750 of the donors excluded any sequence lacking an unambiguous match to a single V gene segment. In an earlier analysis of roughly 600 of the donors, a V segment was called functional when productive rearrangements were above 56.7%, and segregating when the standard deviation between donors exceeded 5%. A statistical classification framework was built for diagnosing cytomegalovirus status from the catalog of TCR beta chain sequences. In a later analysis, TCR nucleotide sequences were compared against IMGT/GENE-DB human TR gene sequences so that V and J genes could be assigned. In a later analysis, CDR3 sequences and most-parsimonious VDJ recombination scenarios were assigned using the TCRdist pipeline. In a later analysis, each TCR beta chain was defined by its CDR3 amino acid sequence together with its V-gene family, and reads without a unique V-gene family were excluded. In a later analysis, around 600 highly shared, low-generation-probability nucleotide sequences were removed to address suspected cross-contamination and a sequencing artifact. In a later analysis, a clonal expansion index was calculated for each public chain from normalized within-repertoire ranks of inferred template counts. In a later analysis, generation probabilities were computed with a VDJ recombination model fitted to out-of-frame rearrangements, and the resulting probabilities were checked against IGoR. Hypergeometric tests were used in a later analysis to score TCR-TCR, TCR-HLA and TCR-CMV co-occurrence, with a repertoire-size bias correction applied to the TCR pairs. In a later analysis, false discovery rates were estimated by permuting HLA or CMV assignments 20 times. In a later analysis, co-occurring TCRs were grouped using DBSCAN, and TCRdist sequence similarity was added for clustering within HLA-allele-positive subsets. Repertoires with fewer than 30,000 or more than 120,000 public chains were left out of co-occurrence clustering, as were five repertoires with anomalous nucleotide sharing. As stored in TCRdb, this immuneACCESS dataset retains in-frame rearrangements with V and J assigned. A fraction of the clones does not appear; measured against another copy, unresolved V genes explain less than half of the discrepancy, and the remainder lacks a known reason. The V and J calls and clone size come from that table; D and trimming were worked out from the DNA. The sample table includes fewer than 110,000 clones. The leading ten clones occupy roughly 3.5% of the sample.

The cohort consisted of some 670 healthy bone marrow donors. At the time of sampling, all cohort members were nominally healthy, though unrecorded immune exposures were likely present. The donor tested CMV seronegative and was one of the 352 seronegative cohort members. A peripheral blood sample was collected from each donor, and TCR beta sequencing was performed on peripheral blood mononuclear cells. Genomic DNA was extracted from the blood cell samples with the Qiagen DNeasy Blood Extraction Kit. Results and caveats for the whole study, not just this receptor: In a later analysis, the rate of TCR association differed among HLA loci, with DRB1 alleles having the most associated TCRs and HLA-C alleles having the fewest. Cytomegalovirus status was reported to be diagnosed by the classifier with high specificity and sensitivity in both the original and validation cohorts. An earlier analysis of some 590 of the donors showed that most TCR beta V segments appeared in productive rearrangements either about 87% or about 30% of the time, which broadly matched IMGT annotations. In a later genetic analysis, a missense DCLRE1C variant was associated with V-gene and J-gene trimming of TCR beta chains, and the association was replicated in an independent cohort. A further reported finding was that TCR beta sequences accurately predicted the HLA-A and HLA-B alleles for most subjects in the first cohort. The only immune exposure information available for the cohort was CMV serostatus. At a false discovery rate of 0.05, a later analysis linked roughly 17,000 TCR beta sequences to specific HLA alleles. Because the 87-base-pair reads could not distinguish some IMGT-functional V segments, including TRBV6-2 and TRBV6-3, those segments were excluded. This cohort had only TCR beta chains sequenced, and the lack of alpha or paired-chain data limited which features could be detected. Most TCR sequences were seen in very few donors, while some public TCRs were found in many individuals. Because HLA typing was missing for some donors at each locus, association tests included only the typed subset. In a later genetic analysis, fewer N-insertions in productive TCRs were reported among donors in an Asian-associated ancestry cluster than the 666-donor mean. A total of some 180 TCR beta chains were listed by the study as associated with cytomegalovirus. When HLA alleles, especially DR and DQ, strongly co-occurred, attributing TCR associations to individual alleles was difficult. About 17 rarely observed V segments, including chromosome 9 orphons, were excluded from the earlier analysis of 550 to 700 of the donors because counts were too low. According to a later analysis, parvovirus B19, influenza, CMV and Epstein-Barr virus appeared linked to several top co-occurrence clusters. A few of the identified cytomegalovirus-associated TCR beta chains were confirmed in vitro to be specific for cytomegalovirus antigens. Linkage disequilibrium might explain the correlated functional status among segregating V segments, but an unknown experimental factor could not be excluded. Presence/absence analyses assumed roughly uniform sequencing depth across donors, an assumption that may not hold. A later analysis found that HLA-associated TCR beta chains were more clonally expanded and had lower generation probabilities than equally common non-associated chains. According to the authors, the approach could potentially be generalized to other disease states and immunological phenotypes. In a later analysis, most CMV-associated TCR beta chains were found to appear HLA-restricted, with HLA associations seemingly driven largely by CMV exposure. A cluster of highly shared sequence variants was judged likely to represent a technical artifact of the sequencing pipeline.

Recombination linked TRBV18 to TRBJ1-2; 7 central bases correspond to TRBD1. This sequence originates from a man between 35 and 55 years old in good health and CMV-seronegative. Sequenced input: PBMCs. Here is the DNA: TGTGCCAGCCAAAGGACAGGAAGCTATGGCTACACCTTC. Its protein reads: CASQRTGSYGYTF.